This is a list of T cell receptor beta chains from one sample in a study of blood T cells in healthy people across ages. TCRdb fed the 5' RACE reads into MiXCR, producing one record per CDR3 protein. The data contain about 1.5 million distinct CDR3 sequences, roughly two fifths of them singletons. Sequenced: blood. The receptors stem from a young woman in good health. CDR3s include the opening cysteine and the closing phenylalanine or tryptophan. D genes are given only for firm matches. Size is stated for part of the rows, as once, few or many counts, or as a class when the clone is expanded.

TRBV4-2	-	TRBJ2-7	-	CASSQVNNLYEQYF	TGTGCCAGCAGCCAAGTCAACAACTTATACGAGCAGTACTTC
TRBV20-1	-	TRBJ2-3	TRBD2	CSARDIAGPTDTQYF	TGCAGTGCTAGAGATATAGCGGGACCCACAGATACGCAGTATTTT
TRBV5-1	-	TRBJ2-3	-	CASSVKPPTDTQYF	TGCGCCAGCAGCGTTAAACCCCCCACAGATACGCAGTATTTT
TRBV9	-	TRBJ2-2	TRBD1	CASSAPGQPTGELFF	TGTGCCAGCAGCGCGCCGGGACAGCCCACGGGGGAGCTGTTTTTT
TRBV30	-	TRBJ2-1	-	CAWAPLTVEVQFF	TGTGCCTGGGCCCCCTTGACAGTCGAGGTCCAGTTCTTC
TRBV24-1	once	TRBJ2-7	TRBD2	CATSGPTSGDYNEQYF	TGTGCCACCAGTGGCCCTACTAGCGGAGACTACAATGAGCAGTACTTC
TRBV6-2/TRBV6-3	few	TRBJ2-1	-	CATDETPSRNEQFF	TGTGCCACTGACGAGACTCCCAGCCGCAATGAGCAGTTCTTC
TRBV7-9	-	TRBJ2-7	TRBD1	CASSGIGTGSYEQYF	TGTGCCAGCAGCGGGATCGGGACAGGGAGTTACGAGCAGTACTTC
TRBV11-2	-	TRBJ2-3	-	CASSIDRASLTTDTQYF	TGTGCCAGCAGCATAGATCGTGCCAGCTTGACGACAGATACGCAGTATTTT
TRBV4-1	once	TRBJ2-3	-	CASSQTLEQSTQYF	TGCGCCAGCAGCCAGACACTTGAGCAAAGTACGCAGTATTTT
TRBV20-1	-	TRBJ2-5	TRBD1	CSARLTGTAYIRFMGTQYF	TGCAGTGCTAGATTAACCGGGACAGCCTATATCCGGTTTATGGGGACCCAGTACTTC
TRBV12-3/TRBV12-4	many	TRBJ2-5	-	CASSLMPLMQETQYF	TGTGCCAGCAGTTTAATGCCCCTGATGCAAGAGACCCAGTACTTC
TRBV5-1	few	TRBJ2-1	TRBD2	CASSLGPGLATYNEQFF	TGCGCCAGCAGCTTGGGCCCGGGACTAGCGACCTACAATGAGCAGTTCTTC
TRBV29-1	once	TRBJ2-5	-	CSVGGGLQACEQDF	TGCAGCGTTGGAGGGGGGCTCCAAGCCTGCGAGCAGGACTTC
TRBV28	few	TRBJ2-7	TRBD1	CASNYRGHYEQYF	TGTGCCAGCAATTACAGGGGGCATTACGAGCAGTACTTC
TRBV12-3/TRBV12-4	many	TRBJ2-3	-	CASSSQGAADTQYF	TGTGCCAGCAGTTCCCAGGGAGCAGCAGATACGCAGTATTTT
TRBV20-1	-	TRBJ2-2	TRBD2	CSAETGLAGIAGELFF	TGCAGTGCTGAGACCGGACTAGCGGGAATCGCCGGGGAGCTGTTTTTT
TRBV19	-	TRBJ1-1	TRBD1	CASSLRDRGTTEAFF	TGTGCCAGTAGTCTACGGGACAGGGGAACCACTGAAGCTTTCTTT
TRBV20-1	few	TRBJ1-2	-	CSARVRVPEDSYYGYTF	TGCAGTGCTAGAGTTAGGGTCCCAGAGGACAGCTACTATGGCTACACCTTC
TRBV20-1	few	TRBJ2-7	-	CSARPRDGDISYEQYF	TGCAGTGCTAGACCTCGGGACGGTGACATCTCCTACGAGCAGTACTTC
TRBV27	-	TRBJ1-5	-	CASSLSGGINQPQHF	TGTGCCAGCAGTTTATCCGGGGGCATCAATCAGCCCCAGCATTTT
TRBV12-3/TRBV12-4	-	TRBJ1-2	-	CASSIRVGYGYTF	TGTGCCAGCAGTATCAGGGTTGGCTATGGCTACACCTTC
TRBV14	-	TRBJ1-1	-	CASSHPRYRDNTEAFF	TGTGCCAGCAGCCACCCCAGGTACAGGGATAACACTGAAGCTTTCTTT
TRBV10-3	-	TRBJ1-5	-	CAISESGDGFQPQHF	TGTGCCATCAGTGAGTCGGGAGACGGGTTCCAGCCCCAGCATTTT
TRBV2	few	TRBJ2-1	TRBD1	CASSSPGQGQWEQFF	TGTGCCAGCAGTTCTCCGGGACAGGGGCAATGGGAGCAGTTCTTC
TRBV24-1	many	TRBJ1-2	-	CATSDSVRGYTF	TGTGCCACCAGTGATTCTGTCCGGGGCTACACCTTC
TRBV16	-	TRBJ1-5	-	CASSPGGFRVNQPQHF	TGTGCCAGCAGCCCCGGGGGATTCAGGGTAAATCAGCCCCAGCATTTT
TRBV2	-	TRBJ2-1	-	CASSESWAGAATGEQFF	TGTGCCAGCAGTGAATCTTGGGCGGGGGCCGCCACTGGTGAGCAGTTCTTC
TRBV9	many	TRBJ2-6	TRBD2	CASSAAGAGANVLTF	TGTGCCAGCAGCGCGGCGGGGGCTGGGGCCAACGTCCTGACTTTC
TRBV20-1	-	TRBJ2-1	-	CSAREPKKASYNEQFF	TGCAGTGCTAGAGAGCCAAAGAAGGCGTCCTACAATGAGCAGTTCTTC
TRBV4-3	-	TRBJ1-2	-	CASSQDPRGMAENYGYTF	TGCGCCAGCAGCCAAGATCCTAGAGGAATGGCGGAAAATTATGGCTACACCTTC
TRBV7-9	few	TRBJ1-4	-	CASSIPWGAEEKLFF	TGTGCCAGCAGCATCCCTTGGGGGGCGGAAGAAAAACTGTTTTTT
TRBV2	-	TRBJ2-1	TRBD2	CASGGSSGYNEQFF	TGTGCCAGCGGTGGGTCTAGCGGCTACAATGAGCAGTTCTTC
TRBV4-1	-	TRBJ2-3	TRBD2	CASSQDDSGGPSTDTQYF	TGCGCCAGCAGCCAAGATGATAGCGGGGGGCCTAGCACAGATACGCAGTATTTT
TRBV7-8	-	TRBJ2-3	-	CASSTRGDLTDTQYF	TGTGCCAGCAGCACCCGCGGTGACTTAACAGATACGCAGTATTTT
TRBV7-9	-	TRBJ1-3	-	CASSPADFSGNTIYF	TGTGCCAGCAGCCCCGCGGATTTCTCTGGAAACACCATATATTTT
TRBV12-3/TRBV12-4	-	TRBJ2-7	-	CASSLARSGKYNEQYF	TGTGCCAGCAGTTTAGCGCGGTCCGGAAAATACAATGAGCAGTACTTC
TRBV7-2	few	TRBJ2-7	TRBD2	CATRASGIGEQYF	TGTGCCACCAGGGCTAGCGGGATTGGAGAGCAGTACTTC
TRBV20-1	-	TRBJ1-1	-	CSASTTGRNREAFF	TGCAGTGCTTCCACGACGGGAAGAAACAGGGAGGCTTTCTTT
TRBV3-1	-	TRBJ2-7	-	CASSPQDRSYEQYF	TGTGCCAGCAGCCCCCAGGACAGAAGCTACGAGCAGTACTTC
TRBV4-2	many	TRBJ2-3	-	CASSQVLGSTDTQYF	TGTGCCAGCAGCCAAGTTCTTGGTAGCACAGATACGCAGTATTTT
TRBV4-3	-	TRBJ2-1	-	CASSRGAHDEETQFF	TGCGCCAGCAGCCGGGGCGCACATGATGAAGAGACCCAGTTCTTC
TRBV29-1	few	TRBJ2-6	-	CSVVGGPGANVLTF	TGCAGCGTTGTCGGGGGTCCCGGGGCCAACGTCCTGACTTTC
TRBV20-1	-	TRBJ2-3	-	CSAKGVGSPDTQYF	TGCAGTGCCAAGGGGGTGGGGTCTCCAGATACGCAGTATTTT
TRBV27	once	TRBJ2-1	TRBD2	CASSRRLAGEGEQFF	TGTGCCAGCAGTCGCAGACTAGCGGGAGAGGGTGAGCAGTTCTTC
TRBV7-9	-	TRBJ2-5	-	CASSLVVLTKETQYF	TGTGCCAGCAGCTTAGTGGTACTTACGAAAGAGACCCAGTACTTC
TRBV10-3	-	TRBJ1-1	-	CAMRQVGAVNTEAFF	TGTGCCATGCGGCAAGTGGGGGCAGTGAACACTGAAGCTTTCTTT
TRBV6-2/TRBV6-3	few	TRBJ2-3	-	CASSYVVNTDTQYF	TGTGCCAGCAGTTACGTGGTCAACACAGATACGCAGTATTTT
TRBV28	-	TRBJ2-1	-	CASSLGLGPRFF	TGTGCCAGCAGTTTGGGGCTTGGGCCGCGGTTCTTC
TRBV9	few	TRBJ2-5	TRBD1	CASSVAPGTVGEQYF	TGTGCCAGCAGCGTAGCCCCTGGGACAGTGGGAGAGCAGTACTTC
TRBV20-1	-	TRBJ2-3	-	CSSYQPSTDTQYF	TGCAGCTCGTACCAGCCCAGCACAGATACGCAGTATTTT
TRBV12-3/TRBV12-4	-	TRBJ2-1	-	CASSLSQIGWNEQFF	TGTGCCAGCAGTTTAAGCCAAATAGGATGGAATGAGCAGTTCTTC
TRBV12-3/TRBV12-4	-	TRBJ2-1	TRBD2	CASGFRRGGSSYNEQFF	TGTGCCAGCGGCTTCCGACGGGGGGGGAGCTCCTACAATGAGCAGTTCTTC
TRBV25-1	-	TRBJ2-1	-	CASSGADYYNEQFF	TGTGCCAGCAGTGGGGCGGACTACTACAATGAGCAGTTCTTC
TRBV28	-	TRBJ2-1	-	CASGLGVSYNEQFF	TGTGCCAGCGGACTGGGGGTCTCCTACAATGAGCAGTTCTTC